This T cell receptor (beta chain) is drawn from a study of cytomegalovirus exposure and HLA in healthy donors listed by TCRdb under 2017. Turning to the overall study: An earlier analysis of about 560 of the donors reported about 280 Gb of sequence data and around 110 million unique TCR beta sequences obtained from around 170 million T cells. The number of typed donors differed by locus: roughly 620-630 for A, B, C, DRB1 and DQB1; 522 for DQA1; approximately 600 for DPA1; and 400 to 480 for DPB1. Genome-wide SNP genotypes for about 55% of the roughly 670 donors were used in a later genetic analysis, which treated that subset as a discovery cohort. Roughly 300 gigabases of sequencing data and around 80 million unique TCR sequences made up an early release that covered approximately 620 HLA-typed donors. Class I and class II HLA loci were covered by the typing at four-digit resolution. Across under 500 genotyped donors of the cohort, an average of about 250,000 unique TCR beta nucleotide sequences per donor were sequenced, and approximately 19% of those sequences were non-productive. To predict cytomegalovirus infection status, the study combined high-throughput TCR immunosequencing, statistical association of individual TCRs with disease status, and machine learning. The later analysis used no new phenotypic data to find candidate immune exposures, relying instead on TCR beta sequences and their occurrence across donors. The study used immunosequencing to profile the T cell repertoires of several hundred subjects and linked those repertoires to cytomegalovirus serostatus. Besides the first cohort of under 700 subjects, a separate validation cohort made up of about 120 different subjects was used. Every repertoire in the discovery cohort had been generated on one and the same sequencing platform. Because of strong linkage in the cohort, roughly five DR-DQ haplotypes were treated as single units for association and clustering. To decide whether each TCR beta V gene segment behaved as functional or pseudogenic, an earlier analysis of several hundred of the donors relied on high-throughput TCR beta sequencing. Donor age, sex, ethnicity and CMV serostatus were compiled alongside the repertoire data. Among the approximately 400 genotyped donors, under 90% belonged to the genetic ancestry cluster associated with self-reported Caucasian donors. The aim of the study was to test whether cataloging public T cell receptors could identify signatures of past pathogen exposure. To study patterns of TCR occurrence, a later analysis re-analyzed previously published TCR beta repertoires from 600 to 750 donors and added high-resolution HLA genotyping.

Inclusive of the bounding cysteine and phenylalanine, the CDR3 is 11 residues long. CDR3 DNA only is kept here, 33 bases in frame from base 1. Trimming takes 2 bases from V and 4 bases from J, and the germline ends sit 6 bases apart. CDR1 GTSNPN and CDR2 SVGIG were looked up in the germline V gene (reference sequence). Libraries came from the immunoSEQ multiplex PCR assay. The multiplex PCR relied on a mix of 60 forward primers for TCR Vbeta segments and 13 reverse primers for TCR Jbeta segments. The CDR3 region of rearranged TCR beta genes was amplified from genomic DNA with a multiplex PCR assay. The Illumina HiSeq System was used to sequence the amplified TCR beta libraries as 87-base-pair reads. Per the original workflow: In a later analysis, tens of millions of unique TCR beta chains were counted across the roughly 670 repertoires, and about 10 million of these chains were shared by at least two donors. Raw reads were error-corrected and collapsed into unique sequences with a nearest-neighbor algorithm that merged closely related sequences to remove PCR and sequencing errors. To assign V, D and J gene segments, CDR3 sequences were aligned to IMGT reference sequences. Each retained sequence needed at least a six-nucleotide match to both a V gene segment and a J gene segment. Rearrangements were called productive when the CDR3 lacked stop codons and stayed in frame with V and J; all others were non-productive. Following IMGT convention, CDR3 was defined as the stretch from the second conserved V-encoded cysteine to the conserved J-encoded phenylalanine. Sequences without an unambiguous match to a single V gene segment were excluded from the earlier analysis of 450 to 750 of the donors. An earlier analysis of some 610 of the donors called V segments functional above 56.7% productive rearrangements and segregating when the between-donor standard deviation exceeded 5%. A statistical classification framework was built to diagnose cytomegalovirus status from the catalog of TCR beta chain sequences. In a later analysis, TCR nucleotide sequences were compared against IMGT/GENE-DB human TR gene sequences so that V and J genes could be assigned. Using the TCRdist pipeline, a later analysis assigned CDR3 sequences along with most-parsimonious VDJ recombination scenarios. In a later analysis, each TCR beta chain was defined by its CDR3 amino acid sequence together with its V-gene family, and reads without a unique V-gene family were excluded. As a way to deal with suspected cross-contamination and a sequencing artifact, a later analysis dropped 450 to 700 nucleotide sequences that were highly shared and had low generation probability. In a later analysis, a clonal expansion index for each public chain was calculated from normalized within-repertoire ranks of inferred template counts. In a later analysis, generation probabilities were computed with a VDJ recombination model fitted to out-of-frame rearrangements, and the resulting probabilities were checked against IGoR. Hypergeometric tests were used in a later analysis to score TCR-TCR, TCR-HLA and TCR-CMV co-occurrence, with a repertoire-size bias correction applied to the TCR pairs. To estimate false discovery rates, a later analysis permuted the HLA or CMV assignments 20 times. In a later analysis, co-occurring TCRs were grouped with DBSCAN, and TCRdist sequence similarity was added when clustering was performed within HLA-allele-positive subsets. Repertoires with fewer than 30,000 or more than 120,000 public chains, plus five repertoires with anomalous nucleotide sharing, were excluded from co-occurrence clustering. TCRdb provides this immuneACCESS table in a form limited to in-frame rearrangements. Some clones are lacking; in checked studies, under half of them reflect an unresolved V gene, and why the rest are absent is not known. That table is the source of V, J and clone size, and D and trimming were worked out from the DNA. For this sample the table gives about 180,000 clones, of which around 77% were detected only once. The top ten clones comprise 1.5% to 2% of the sample.

Turning to this clone: Its antigen is currently not known. No much larger clone exists at a distance of one base, and base qualities are not known.

The cohort consisted of 650 to 700 healthy bone marrow donors. All cohort members were sampled while nominally healthy, although unrecorded immune exposures were likely present. The donor was CMV seronegative and was included in the group of a few hundred seronegative cohort members. Each donor provided a peripheral blood sample, and peripheral blood mononuclear cells were used for TCR beta sequencing. Genomic DNA extraction from the blood cell samples was performed with the Qiagen DNeasy Blood Extraction Kit. Overall study results and their limits: The authors suggested that the approach could potentially be generalized to other disease states and immunological phenotypes. A further reported finding was that TCR beta sequences accurately predicted the HLA-A and HLA-B alleles for most subjects in the first cohort. Roughly uniform sequencing depth across donors was assumed in presence/absence analyses, although this assumption may not hold. The study gave a list of 150 to 200 TCR beta chains associated with cytomegalovirus. HLA typing was unavailable for some donors at each locus, so association tests used only the typed subset. A later analysis found that most CMV-associated TCR beta chains appeared HLA-restricted, with HLA associations seemingly driven largely by CMV exposure. Cytomegalovirus status was reported to be diagnosed by the classifier with high specificity and sensitivity in both the original and validation cohorts. Most TCR sequences were observed very rarely across donors, whereas some public TCRs were present in many individuals. Several of the top co-occurrence clusters appeared to be linked to parvovirus B19, influenza, CMV and Epstein-Barr virus, according to a later analysis. Linkage disequilibrium might explain the correlated functional status among segregating V segments, but an unknown experimental factor could not be excluded. The only immune exposure information available for the cohort was CMV serostatus. When HLA alleles, especially DR and DQ, strongly co-occurred, TCR associations were difficult to assign to individual alleles. A later analysis found that TCR association rates varied across HLA loci, with DRB1 alleles showing the most associated TCRs and HLA-C alleles the fewest. The sequencing pipeline was judged likely to have produced a cluster of highly shared sequence variants as a technical artifact. In an earlier analysis of 500 to 650 of the donors, most TCR beta V segments appeared in productive rearrangements about 87% or about 30% of the time, broadly matching IMGT annotations. The cohort was sequenced for TCR beta chains only, and without alpha or paired-chain data the features that could be detected were limited. Some IMGT-functional V segments, including TRBV6-2 and TRBV6-3, could not be distinguished by the 87-base-pair reads and were therefore excluded. A later analysis found that HLA-associated TCR beta chains were more clonally expanded and had lower generation probabilities than equally common non-associated chains. Compared with the roughly 710-donor mean, donors in an Asian-associated ancestry cluster had fewer N-insertions in productive TCRs, according to a later genetic analysis. V-gene and J-gene trimming of TCR beta chains was associated with a missense DCLRE1C variant in a later genetic analysis, and the association was replicated in an independent cohort. The earlier analysis of some 560 of the donors excluded around 17 rarely observed V segments, including chromosome 9 orphons, because counts were too low. A few of the identified cytomegalovirus-associated TCR beta chains were confirmed in vitro to be specific for cytomegalovirus antigens. In a later analysis, around 17,000 TCR beta sequences were associated with specific HLA alleles at a false discovery rate of 0.05.

This chain is built from TRBV30 and TRBJ2-7, with no confidently assigned D gene. This clonotype originated in a woman younger than 45 in good health and CMV-seronegative. Input material: PBMCs. The DNA reads TGTGCCTGGAGTACCGGGTACGAGCAGTACTTC. Its translation is CAWSTGYEQYF.